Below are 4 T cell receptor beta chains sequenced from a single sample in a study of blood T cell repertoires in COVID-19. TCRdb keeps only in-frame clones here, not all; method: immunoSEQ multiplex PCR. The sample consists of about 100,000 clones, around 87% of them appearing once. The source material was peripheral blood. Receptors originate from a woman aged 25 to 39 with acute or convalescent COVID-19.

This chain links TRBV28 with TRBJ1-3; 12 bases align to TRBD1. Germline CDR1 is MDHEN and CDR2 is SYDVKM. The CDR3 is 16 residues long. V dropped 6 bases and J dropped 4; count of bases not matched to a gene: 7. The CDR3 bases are TGTGCCAGCAGATCCCCGGGACAGGGGGCGGGAAACACCATATATTTT. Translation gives CASRSPGQGAGNTIYF.

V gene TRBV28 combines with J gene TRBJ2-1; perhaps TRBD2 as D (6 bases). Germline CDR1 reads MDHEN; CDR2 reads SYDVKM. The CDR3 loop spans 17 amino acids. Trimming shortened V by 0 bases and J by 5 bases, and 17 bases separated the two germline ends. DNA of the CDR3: TGTGCCAGCAGTTTATGGCTTAGCGGCCTCGGAGACAATGAGCAGTTCTTC. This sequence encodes CASSLWLSGLGDNEQFF.

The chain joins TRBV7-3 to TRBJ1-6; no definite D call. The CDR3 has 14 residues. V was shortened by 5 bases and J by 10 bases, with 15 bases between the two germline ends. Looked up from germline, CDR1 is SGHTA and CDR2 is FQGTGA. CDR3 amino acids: CASSLRRSGSPLHF. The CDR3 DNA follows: TGTGCCAGCAGCCTTCGGCGGTCGGGGTCACCCCTCCACTTT. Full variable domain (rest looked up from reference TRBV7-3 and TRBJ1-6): GAGVSQTPSNKVTEKGKYVELRCDPISGHTALYWYRQSLGQGPEFLIYFQGTGAADDSGLPNDRFFAVRPEGSVSTLKIQRTERGDSAVYLCASSLRRSGSPLHFGNGTRLTVT.

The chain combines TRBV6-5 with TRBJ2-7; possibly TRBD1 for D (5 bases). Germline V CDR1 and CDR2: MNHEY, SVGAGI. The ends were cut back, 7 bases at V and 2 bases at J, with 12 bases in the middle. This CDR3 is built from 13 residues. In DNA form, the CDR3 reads TGTGCCAGCACTCCCAGGGTTACCTACGAGCAGTACTTC. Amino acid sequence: CASTPRVTYEQYF.